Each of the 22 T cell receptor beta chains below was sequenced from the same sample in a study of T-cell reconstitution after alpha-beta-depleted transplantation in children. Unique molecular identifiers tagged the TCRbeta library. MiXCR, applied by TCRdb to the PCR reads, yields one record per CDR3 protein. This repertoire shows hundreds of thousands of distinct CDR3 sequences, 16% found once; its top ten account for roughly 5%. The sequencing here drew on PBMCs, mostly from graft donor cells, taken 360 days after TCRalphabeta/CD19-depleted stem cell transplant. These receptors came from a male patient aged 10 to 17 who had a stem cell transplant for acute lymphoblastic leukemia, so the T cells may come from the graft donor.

CDR3 coding DNA: TGTGCCAGCAGCGTTTTTCTATCGGGGGATACGCAGTATTTT. It encodes CASSVFLSGDTQYF. V usage is TRBV6-1 and J usage is TRBJ2-3; D perhaps matches TRBD2 (5 bases). The CDR3 has 14 residues. V shed 6 bases and J shed 6 bases, with 16 bases lying between them. The germline V gene encodes CDR1 MNHNS and CDR2 SASEGT.

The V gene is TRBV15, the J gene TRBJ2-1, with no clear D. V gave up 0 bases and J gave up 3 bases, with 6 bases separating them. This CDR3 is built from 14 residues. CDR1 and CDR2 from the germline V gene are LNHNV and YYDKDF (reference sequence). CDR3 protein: CATSRETFYNEQFF. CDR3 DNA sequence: TGTGCCACCAGCAGAGAGACTTTCTACAATGAGCAGTTCTTC.

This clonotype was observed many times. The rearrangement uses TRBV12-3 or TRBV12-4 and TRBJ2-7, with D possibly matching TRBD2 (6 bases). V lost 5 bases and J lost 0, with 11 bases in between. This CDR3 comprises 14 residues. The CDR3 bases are TGTGCCAGCAGTCTCCGGGACTTCTCCTACGAGCAGTACTTC. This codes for CASSLRDFSYEQYF.

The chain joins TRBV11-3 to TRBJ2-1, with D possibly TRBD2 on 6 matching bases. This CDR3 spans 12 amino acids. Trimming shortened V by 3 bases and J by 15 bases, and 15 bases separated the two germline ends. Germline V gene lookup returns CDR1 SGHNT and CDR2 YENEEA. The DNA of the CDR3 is TGTGCCAGCAGCTTGAACCCGGGAGTCAGGTTCTTC. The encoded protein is CASSLNPGVRFF.

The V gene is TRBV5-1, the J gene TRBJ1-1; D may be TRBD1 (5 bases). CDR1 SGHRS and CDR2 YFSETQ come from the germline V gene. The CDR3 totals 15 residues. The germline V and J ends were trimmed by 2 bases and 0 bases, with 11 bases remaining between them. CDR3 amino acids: CASSLNQGMNTEAFF. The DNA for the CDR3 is TGCGCCAGCAGCTTAAATCAGGGAATGAACACTGAAGCTTTCTTT.

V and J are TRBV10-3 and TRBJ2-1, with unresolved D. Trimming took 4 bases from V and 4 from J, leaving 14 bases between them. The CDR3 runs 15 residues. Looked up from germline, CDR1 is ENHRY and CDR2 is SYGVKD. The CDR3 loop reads CAISVGLSSYNEQFF. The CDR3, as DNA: TGTGCCATCAGTGTTGGGCTGAGTAGTTACAATGAGCAGTTCTTC.

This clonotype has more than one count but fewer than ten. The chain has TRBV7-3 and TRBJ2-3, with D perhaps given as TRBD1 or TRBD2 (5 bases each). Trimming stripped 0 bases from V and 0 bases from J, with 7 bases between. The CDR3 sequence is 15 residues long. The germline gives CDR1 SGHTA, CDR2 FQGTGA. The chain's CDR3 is CASSLTGPSTDTQYF. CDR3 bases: TGTGCCAGCAGCTTAACGGGACCCAGCACAGATACGCAGTATTTT.

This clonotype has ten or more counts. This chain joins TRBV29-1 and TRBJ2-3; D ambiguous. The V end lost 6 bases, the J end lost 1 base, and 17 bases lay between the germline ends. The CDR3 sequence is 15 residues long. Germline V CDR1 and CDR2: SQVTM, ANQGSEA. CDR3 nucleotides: TGCAGCGTCCAAGGGTTCTTTCCCGGCACAGATACGCAGTATTTT. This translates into CSVQGFFPGTDTQYF.

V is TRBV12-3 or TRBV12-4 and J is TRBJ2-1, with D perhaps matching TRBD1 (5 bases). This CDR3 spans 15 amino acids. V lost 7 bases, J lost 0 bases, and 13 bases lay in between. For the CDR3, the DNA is TGTGCCAGCACCATGGGCCAGGGCTCCTACAATGAGCAGTTCTTC. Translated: CASTMGQGSYNEQFF.

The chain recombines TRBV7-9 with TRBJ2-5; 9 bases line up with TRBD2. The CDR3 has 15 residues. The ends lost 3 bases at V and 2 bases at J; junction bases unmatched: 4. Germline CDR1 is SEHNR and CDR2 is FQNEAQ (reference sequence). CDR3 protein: CASSFGLATQETQYF. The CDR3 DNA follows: TGTGCCAGCAGCTTTGGACTAGCGACTCAAGAGACCCAGTACTTC.

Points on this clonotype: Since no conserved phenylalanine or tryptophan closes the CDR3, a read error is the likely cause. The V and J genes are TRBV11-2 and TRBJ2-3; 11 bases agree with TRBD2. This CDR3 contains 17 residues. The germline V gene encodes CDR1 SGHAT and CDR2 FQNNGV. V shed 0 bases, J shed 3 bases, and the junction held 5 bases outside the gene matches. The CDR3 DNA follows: TGTGCCAGCAGCTTAGATCACTGGACTAGCGGGACAGATACGCAGTATTTA. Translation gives CASSLDHWTSGTDTQYL.

CDR3 coding DNA: TGTGCCTGGGCTCGGACTAGCCTGTACTACGAGCAGTACTTC. Translated: CAWARTSLYYEQYF. The J gene is TRBJ2-7, the V gene TRBV30; TRBD2 agrees at 8 bases. The CDR3 spans 14 residues. Germline V gene lookup returns CDR1 GTSNPN and CDR2 SVGIG (reference sequence). J lost 3 bases, V lost 5 bases, and 9 bases had no gene match. Full variable domain (remainder filled in from reference TRBV30 and TRBJ2-7): SQTIHQWPATLVQPVGSPLSLECTVEGTSNPNLYWYRQAAGRGLQLLFYSVGIGQISSEVPQNLSASRPQDRQFILSSKKLLLSDSGFYLCAWARTSLYYEQYFGPGTRLTVT.

CDR3 amino acids: CASSTGQGMETQYF. CDR3 nucleotides: TGCGCCAGCAGCACGGGACAGGGTATGGAGACCCAGTACTTC. The V and J genes are TRBV5-1 and TRBJ2-5; 9 positions match TRBD1. Losses at the gene ends were 4 bases for V and 5 bases for J; bases not matched to a gene: 6. The CDR3 extends over 14 amino acids. Per the germline V gene, CDR1 is SGHRS and CDR2 is YFSETQ. Complete variable domain (other parts from reference TRBV5-1 and TRBJ2-5): KAGVTQTPRYLIKTRGQQVTLSCSPISGHRSVSWYQQTPGQGLQFLFEYFSETQRNKGNFPGRFSGRQFSNSRSEMNVSTLELGDSALYLCASSTGQGMETQYFGPGTRLLVL.

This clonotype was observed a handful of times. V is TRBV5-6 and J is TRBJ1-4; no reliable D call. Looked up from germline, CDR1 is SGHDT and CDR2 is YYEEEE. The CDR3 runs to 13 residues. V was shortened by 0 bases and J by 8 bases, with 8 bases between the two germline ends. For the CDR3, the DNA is TGTGCCAGCAGCTTGGTGGGTGCGGAAAAACTGTTTTTT. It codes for CASSLVGAEKLFF.

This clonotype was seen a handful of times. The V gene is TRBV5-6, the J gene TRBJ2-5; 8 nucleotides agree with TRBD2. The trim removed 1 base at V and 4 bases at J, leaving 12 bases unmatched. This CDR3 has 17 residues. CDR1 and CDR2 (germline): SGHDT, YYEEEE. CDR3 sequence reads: CASSLWLWREDLETQYF. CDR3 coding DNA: TGTGCCAGCAGCTTGTGGTTGTGGCGGGAGGACTTAGAGACCCAGTACTTC.

In DNA form, the CDR3 reads TGTGCCAGCTCAGCCTACGGGACAGGGGTCTACGAGCAGTACTTC. As protein: CASSAYGTGVYEQYF. The chain carries TRBV18 and TRBJ2-7, with 10 bases lining up with TRBD1. The germline V gene has CDR1 KGHSH and CDR2 LQKENI. The CDR3 covers 15 residues. The V segment lost 5 bases and the J segment 3 bases; nucleotides outside the gene matches: 7.

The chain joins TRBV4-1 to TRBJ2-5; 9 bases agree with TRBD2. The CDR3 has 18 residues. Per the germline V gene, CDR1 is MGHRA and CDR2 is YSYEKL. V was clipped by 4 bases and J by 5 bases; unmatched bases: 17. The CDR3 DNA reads TGCGCCAGCAGCCTGGTGTTAGGGCTAGCGGGATTAGTTGAGACCCAGTACTTC. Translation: CASSLVLGLAGLVETQYF.

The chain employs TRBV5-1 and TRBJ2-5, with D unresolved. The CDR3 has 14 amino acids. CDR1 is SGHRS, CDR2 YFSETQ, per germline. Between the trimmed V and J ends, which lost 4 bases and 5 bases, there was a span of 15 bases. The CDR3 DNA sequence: TGCGCCAGCAGCCCACCCGGCTTTGGGGAGACCCAGTACTTC. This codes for CASSPPGFGETQYF.

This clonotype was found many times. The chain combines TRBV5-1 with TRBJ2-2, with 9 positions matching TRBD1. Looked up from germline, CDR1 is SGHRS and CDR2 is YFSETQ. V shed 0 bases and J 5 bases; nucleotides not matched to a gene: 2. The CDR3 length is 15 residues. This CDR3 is CASSLDRGRTGELFF. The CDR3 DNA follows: TGCGCCAGCAGCTTGGACAGGGGGCGAACCGGGGAGCTGTTTTTT.

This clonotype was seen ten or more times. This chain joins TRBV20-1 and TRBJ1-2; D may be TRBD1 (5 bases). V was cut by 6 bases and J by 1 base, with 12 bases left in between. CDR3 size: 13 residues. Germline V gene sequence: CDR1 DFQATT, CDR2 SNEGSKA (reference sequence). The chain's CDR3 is CSARDPNNYGYTF. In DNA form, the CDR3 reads TGCAGTGCAAGGGACCCGAATAACTATGGCTACACCTTC.

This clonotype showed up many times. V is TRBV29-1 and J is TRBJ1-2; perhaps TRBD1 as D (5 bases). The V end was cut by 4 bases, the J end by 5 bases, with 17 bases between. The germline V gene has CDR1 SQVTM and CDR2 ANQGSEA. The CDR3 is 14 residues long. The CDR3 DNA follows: TGCAGCGTTGCCTTCAGAGGGGAAGAGTATGGCTACACCTTC. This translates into CSVAFRGEEYGYTF.

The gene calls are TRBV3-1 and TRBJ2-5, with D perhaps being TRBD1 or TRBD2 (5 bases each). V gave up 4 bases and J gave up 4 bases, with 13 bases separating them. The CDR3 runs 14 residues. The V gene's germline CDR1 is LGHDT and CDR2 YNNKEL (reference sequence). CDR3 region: CASSPWGGGETQYF. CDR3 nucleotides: TGTGCCAGCAGCCCCTGGGGTGGGGGAGAGACCCAGTACTTC.